This T cell receptor beta chain came from a study of blood T cell repertoires in COVID-19. A COVID-19 case was met by exposed participants within 2 weeks before study entry. Original analysis: Amplification of reference gene primers provided the estimated nucleated cell counts. Method: immunoSEQ multiplex PCR; TCRdb's copy keeps in-frame clones and lacks some. V, J and clone size reflect that table, while D and trimming were determined from the DNA. Among around 320,000 clones listed, roughly 89% were seen once. V lost 4 bases and J 2 bases, leaving 20 bases between the germline ends. This CDR3 comprises 17 residues.

The clonotype comes from a woman aged 45-59 years who had been exposed to COVID-19. The chain is built from TRBV23-1 and TRBJ1-2; D possibly corresponds to TRBD1 (6 bases). TRBV23-1 is an ORF, with its function uncertain. Sequenced material: PBMCs or T cells enriched from blood (not recorded which). The chain's CDR3 is CASSPPGRGHLNYGYTF. CDR3 sequence (DNA): TGCGCCAGCAGTCCACCGGGCAGGGGTCACCTAAACTATGGCTACACCTTC.